This entry lists 10 T cell receptor beta chains sequenced from one sample in a study of cytomegalovirus exposure and HLA in healthy donors (dated by TCRdb to the late 2010s). Preparation of the library involved the immunoSEQ multiplex PCR assay. A mixture of 60 forward primers for TCR Vbeta segments and 13 reverse primers for TCR Jbeta segments was used in the multiplex PCR. As stored in TCRdb, this immuneACCESS dataset retains in-frame rearrangements with V and J assigned. A fraction of the clones does not appear; measured against another copy, unresolved V genes explain less than half of the discrepancy, and the remainder lacks a known reason. The table kept for this sample lists some 76,000 clones. The ten most abundant clones make up less than 6% of the sample. Sequenced: PBMCs. The receptors shown here come from a man between 40 and 49 years old in good health and CMV-seronegative.

The CDR3 here is CASSLASSDGYTF. The CDR3 region has the DNA TGTGCCAGCAGCTTAGCCTCAAGCGATGGCTACACCTTC. The gene calls are TRBV7-9 and TRBJ1-2; D is unclear. Germline V CDR1 and CDR2: SEHNR, FQNEAQ (reference sequence). This CDR3 comprises 13 residues. V was shortened by 0 bases and J by 6 bases, with 8 bases between the two germline ends.

The chain employs TRBV7-2 and TRBJ2-7, with 13 bases matching TRBD2. The CDR3 has 17 amino acids. The V gene's germline CDR1 is SGHTA and CDR2 FQGNSA. Trimming took 2 bases from V and 3 from J; bases not matched to a gene: 7. CDR3: CASSLFGTSGIRYEQYF. The DNA for the CDR3 is TGTGCCAGCAGCTTATTTGGGACTAGCGGGATCCGCTACGAGCAGTACTTC.

The chain links TRBV30 to TRBJ1-1; 7 nucleotides align to TRBD1. Germline values: CDR1 GTSNPN, CDR2 SVGIG (reference sequence). With V trimmed by 5 bases and J by 6 bases, 9 bases remained unmatched. The CDR3 sequence is 13 residues long. The DNA for the CDR3 is TGTGCCTGGGATAGACAGGGTTTCTCTGAAGCTTTCTTT. Translating it yields CAWDRQGFSEAFF.

The rearrangement links TRBV7-9 to TRBJ2-7; perhaps TRBD2 as D (6 bases). CDR1 SEHNR and CDR2 FQNEAQ come from the germline V gene (reference sequence). The CDR3 contains 14 residues. V gave up 6 bases and J gave up 5 bases, with 17 bases separating them. CDR3 protein: CASSRDSSSDEQYF. For the CDR3, the DNA is TGTGCCAGCAGTCGGGACTCCTCCTCGGACGAGCAGTACTTC.

The V call is TRBV7-6, the J call TRBJ2-5; D is uncertain. The CDR3 runs 13 residues. The V and J ends lost 1 base and 3 bases respectively, with 6 bases between them. Germline-derived CDR1 and CDR2 are SGHVS and FNYEAQ. The CDR3 DNA reads as TGTGCCAGCAGCTTAGTACAGAAAGAGACCCAGTACTTC. Protein sequence: CASSLVQKETQYF.

V is TRBV10-1 and J is TRBJ2-2; perhaps TRBD2 as D (5 bases). Per the germline V gene, CDR1 is WNHNN and CDR2 is SYGVQD (reference sequence). The CDR3 is 13 amino acids. V lost 8 bases and J 4 bases, leaving 11 bases between the germline ends. The CDR3 sequence: CASSPSGTGELFF. In nucleotides, the CDR3 is TGCGCCAGCTCCCCAAGCGGCACCGGGGAGCTGTTTTTT.

The rearrangement uses TRBV5-1 and TRBJ1-6; 9 nucleotides match TRBD1. CDR1 is SGHRS and CDR2 is YFSETQ in the germline V gene. The CDR3 is 15 residues long. The J segment lost 8 bases and the V segment lost 3 bases, leaving 6 bases of the junction unmatched. The CDR3 DNA sequence: TGCGCCAGCAGCTCTCGGACAGGGGTTTATTCACCCCTCCACTTT. Translated, it gives CASSSRTGVYSPLHF.

The V call is TRBV7-9, the J call TRBJ2-6, with a tentative D call TRBD1 (6 bases). The CDR3 extends over 19 amino acids. V lost 5 bases to trimming and J lost 0 bases, with 20 bases between them. Germline V gives CDR1 SEHNR, CDR2 FQNEAQ (reference sequence). In nucleotides, the CDR3 is TGTGCCAGCAGCCGAGAGCCGGGACAAAAGATCTCTGGGGCCAACGTCCTGACTTTC. It yields the protein CASSREPGQKISGANVLTF.

The rearrangement joins TRBV5-6 to TRBJ2-7; 10 nucleotides match TRBD1. The CDR3 has 15 amino acids. Germline CDR1 is SGHDT and CDR2 is YYEEEE. The trim removed 3 bases at V and 4 bases at J, leaving 7 bases unmatched. The CDR3 DNA reads TGTGCCAGCAGCTCCCTAGGGACAGGGGCATACGAGCAGTACTTC. This translates into CASSSLGTGAYEQYF.

The J gene is TRBJ1-1, the V gene TRBV13; tentative D call: TRBD1 (6 bases). The CDR3 is 13 amino acids. Germline values: CDR1 PRHDT, CDR2 FYEKMQ (reference sequence). The germline V and J ends were trimmed by 1 base and 10 bases, with 13 bases remaining between them. The CDR3 nucleotides are TGTGCCAGCAGCTTAGTTGCACAGGGTCGAGCTTTCTTT. This encodes CASSLVAQGRAFF.